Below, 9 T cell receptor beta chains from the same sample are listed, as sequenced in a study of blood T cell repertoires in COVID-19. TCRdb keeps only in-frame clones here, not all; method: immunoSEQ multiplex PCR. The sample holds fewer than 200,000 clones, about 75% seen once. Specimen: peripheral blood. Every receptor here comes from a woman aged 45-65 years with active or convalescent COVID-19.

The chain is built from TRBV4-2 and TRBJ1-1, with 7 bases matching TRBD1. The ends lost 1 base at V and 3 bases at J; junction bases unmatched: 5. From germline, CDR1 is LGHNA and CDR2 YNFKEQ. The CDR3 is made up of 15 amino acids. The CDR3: CASSQVAGGHTEAFF. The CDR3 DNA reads TGTGCCAGCAGCCAAGTGGCAGGGGGTCACACTGAAGCTTTCTTT.

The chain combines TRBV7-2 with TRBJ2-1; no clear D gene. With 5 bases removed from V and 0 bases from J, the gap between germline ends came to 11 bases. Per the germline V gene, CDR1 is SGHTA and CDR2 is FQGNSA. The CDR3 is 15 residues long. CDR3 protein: CASSPTPSSYNEQFF. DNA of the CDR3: TGTGCCAGCAGCCCCACTCCTAGCTCCTACAATGAGCAGTTCTTC. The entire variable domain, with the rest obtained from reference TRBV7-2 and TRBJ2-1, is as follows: GAGVSQSPSNKVTEKGKDVELRCDPISGHTALYWYRQSLGQGLEFLIYFQGNSAPDKSGLPSDRFSAERTGGSVSTLTIQRTQQEDSAVYLCASSPTPSSYNEQFFGPGTRLTVL.

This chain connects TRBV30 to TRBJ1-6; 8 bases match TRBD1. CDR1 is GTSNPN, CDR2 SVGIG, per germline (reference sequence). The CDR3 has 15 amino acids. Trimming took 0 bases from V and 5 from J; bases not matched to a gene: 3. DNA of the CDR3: TGTGCCTGGAGTGTACTGGGACAGGATAATTCACCCCTCCACTTT. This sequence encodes CAWSVLGQDNSPLHF.

The CDR3 DNA sequence: TGTGCCAGCAGCCAAGATCCGGGCGGGGGGTCCTACGAGCAGTACTTC. This sequence encodes CASSQDPGGGSYEQYF. The genes are TRBV4-2 and TRBJ2-7; the match to TRBD2 covers 8 bases. The CDR3 has 16 residues. Trimming took 0 bases from V and 1 from J; bases not matched to a gene: 5. Germline V gene lookup returns CDR1 LGHNA and CDR2 YNFKEQ.

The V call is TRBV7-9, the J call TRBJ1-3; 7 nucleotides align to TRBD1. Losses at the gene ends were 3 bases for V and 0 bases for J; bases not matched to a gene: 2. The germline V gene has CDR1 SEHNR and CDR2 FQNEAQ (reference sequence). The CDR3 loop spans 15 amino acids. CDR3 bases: TGTGCCAGCAGCTTCAGGGGGTCCTCTGGAAACACCATATATTTT. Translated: CASSFRGSSGNTIYF.

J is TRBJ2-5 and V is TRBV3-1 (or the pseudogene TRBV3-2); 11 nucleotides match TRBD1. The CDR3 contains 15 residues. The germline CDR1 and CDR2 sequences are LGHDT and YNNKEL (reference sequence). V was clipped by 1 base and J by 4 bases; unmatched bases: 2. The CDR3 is CASSQGGQGGETQYF. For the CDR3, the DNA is TGTGCCAGCAGCCAAGGGGGACAGGGGGGAGAGACCCAGTACTTC.

The CDR3: CASSSGLGGVSSYEQYF. The DNA of the CDR3 is TGTGCCAGCAGCTCTGGTTTGGGCGGGGTCAGCTCCTACGAGCAGTACTTC. This sequence joins TRBV7-2 and TRBJ2-7, with D maybe TRBD2 (6 bases). This CDR3 has 17 amino acids. Trimming removed 4 bases from V and 0 bases from J, with 19 bases in between. Germline CDR1 and CDR2: SGHTA and FQGNSA.

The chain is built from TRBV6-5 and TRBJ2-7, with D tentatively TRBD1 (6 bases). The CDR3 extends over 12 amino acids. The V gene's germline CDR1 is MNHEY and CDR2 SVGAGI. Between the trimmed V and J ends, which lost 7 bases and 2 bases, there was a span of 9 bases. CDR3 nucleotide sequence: TGTGCCAGCATCCGGACAGCCTACGAGCAGTACTTC. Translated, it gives CASIRTAYEQYF.

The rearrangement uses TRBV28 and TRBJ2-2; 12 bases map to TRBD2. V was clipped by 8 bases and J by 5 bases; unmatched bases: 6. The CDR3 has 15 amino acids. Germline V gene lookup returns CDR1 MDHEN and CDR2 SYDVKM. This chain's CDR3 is CASRLAGDWTGELFF. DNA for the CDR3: TGTGCCAGCCGACTAGCGGGAGATTGGACCGGGGAGCTGTTTTTT.